A selection of T cell receptor beta chains follows, all from one sample in a study of CD8 T cells in Susac syndrome. MiXCR, applied by TCRdb to the immunoSEQ multiplex PCR reads, yields one record per CDR3 protein. Of roughly 120,000 distinct CDR3 sequences listed, about 93% were seen once; the top ten hold 0.095% to 0.1%. Sequencing input: CD4+ T cells from PBMCs. All receptors derive from a human donor in good health. The CDR3 runs from the conserved cysteine through the conserved F or W. D genes are given only for firm matches. The size of a clone is reported for some rows only, either as once, few or many, or as a class for expanded clones.

V	J	size	D	DNA	CDR3
TRBV7-9	TRBJ2-7	NA	TRBD2	TGTGCCAGCAGCCGACCTAGCGGGAGGTCGGAAGAGCAGTACTTC	CASSRPSGRSEEQYF
TRBV27	TRBJ2-4	NA	TRBD2	TGTGCCAGCAGTTTTCTAGCGGGAGGGCCGAGCAAAAACATTCAGTACTTC	CASSFLAGGPSKNIQYF
TRBV20-1	TRBJ2-5	NA	TRBD2	TGCAGTGCCTCAGGACTAGCGGGGCGGCCCTTAGAGACCCAGTACTTC	CSASGLAGRPLETQYF
TRBV6-1	TRBJ2-2	NA	NA	TGTGCCAGCAACAGGGAGGTGAAGACCGGGGAGCTGTTTTTT	CASNREVKTGELFF
TRBV6-5	TRBJ1-2	NA	NA	TGTGCCAGCAGTTACTCCGCGGACTATGGCTACACCTTC	CASSYSADYGYTF
TRBV7-3	TRBJ2-1	NA	NA	TGTGCCAGCAGCTTCGCCCTCGCGAATGAGCAGTTCTTC	CASSFALANEQFF
TRBV4-1	TRBJ2-5	NA	TRBD2	TGCGCCAGCAGCCAAGATCTGATAGGGACTAGCGGGAGGGCCCGGGAGACCCAGTACTTC	CASSQDLIGTSGRARETQYF
TRBV6-4	TRBJ2-7	few	TRBD2	TGTGCCAGCAAGAATAGCGGGATCTACGAGCAGTACTTC	CASKNSGIYEQYF
TRBV7-9	TRBJ2-1	NA	NA	TGTGCCAGCAGCCCGCCAGGGTGGAAGCAGTTCTTC	CASSPPGWKQFF
TRBV6-5	TRBJ2-7	NA	TRBD2	TGTGCCAGCAGTTACTCGGGACTAGCGGCCTACGAGCAGTACTTC	CASSYSGLAAYEQYF
TRBV7-2	TRBJ2-3	NA	TRBD2	TGTGCCAGCAGCTTAGGACTAGCGGGAGGGCCCACAGATACGCAGTATTTT	CASSLGLAGGPTDTQYF
TRBV3-1	TRBJ2-7	NA	TRBD2	TGTGCCAGCAGCCCGGCGGGAGTTTTCCACGAGCAGTACTTC	CASSPAGVFHEQYF
TRBV6-1	TRBJ2-7	NA	NA	TGTGCCAGCAATACGGGCAGGGATGACGAGCAGTACTTC	CASNTGRDDEQYF
TRBV3-1	TRBJ2-1	NA	NA	TGTGCCAGCAGCCAAGGGGACGGGAACCCATACAATGAGCAGTTCTTC	CASSQGDGNPYNEQFF
TRBV20-1	TRBJ2-7	NA	NA	TGCAGTGCCAGTGCGGTGAACTCCTACGAGCAGTACTTC	CSASAVNSYEQYF
TRBV28	TRBJ1-6	NA	NA	TGTGCCAGCAGTTTTACCCGTGGCGGTTCACCCCTCCACTTT	CASSFTRGGSPLHF
TRBV5-1	TRBJ2-5	NA	NA	TGCGCCAGCAGCTCGCAGACAGACCTCCAAGAGACCCAGTACTTC	CASSSQTDLQETQYF
TRBV9	TRBJ2-7	NA	TRBD1	TGTGCCAGCAGCGTAGGACAGGGGGGTTACGAGCAGTACTTC	CASSVGQGGYEQYF
TRBV6-2/TRBV6-3	TRBJ2-7	once	TRBD2	TGTGCCAGCAGTTACAAGCCGCCATTGGCGGGAGTAAAAGGGTCCTACGAGCAGTACTTC	CASSYKPPLAGVKGSYEQYF
TRBV30	TRBJ2-1	NA	NA	TGTGCCTGGAGTGTGGGATTTTCTAGCTACAATGAGCAGTTCTTC	CAWSVGFSSYNEQFF
TRBV6-2/TRBV6-3	TRBJ1-1	NA	TRBD1	TGTGCCAGCAGATTGGGACAGGGGAGCCCGTACACTGAAGCTTTCTTT	CASRLGQGSPYTEAFF
TRBV19	TRBJ1-2	NA	TRBD1	TGTGCCAGTAATTCAAACATGGACAGGGGGCCCGGCTACACCTTC	CASNSNMDRGPGYTF
TRBV18	TRBJ2-2	NA	NA	TGTGCCAGCTCACCGGTCGAAGATTCCGCAACCGGGGAGCTGTTTTTT	CASSPVEDSATGELFF
TRBV5-4	TRBJ2-1	NA	TRBD2	TGTGCCAGCAGCCCAGGGACTAGCGGACTGTACAATGAGCAGTTCTTC	CASSPGTSGLYNEQFF
TRBV7-2	TRBJ1-3	NA	NA	TGTGCCAGCAGCTTAGCGGGCAGGGCTTTGTACACCATATATTTT	CASSLAGRALYTIYF
TRBV6-1	TRBJ1-6	NA	NA	TGTGCCAGCTCACCGGGGGCAATAAGCTATAATTCACCCCTCCACTTT	CASSPGAISYNSPLHF
TRBV10-3	TRBJ1-3	NA	NA	TGTGCCATCAGCCCGGAGGGGACACCGTCTGGAAACACCATATATTTT	CAISPEGTPSGNTIYF
TRBV5-1	TRBJ1-3	NA	NA	TGCGCCAGCACCTTAACACCCGGAAACACCATATATTTT	CASTLTPGNTIYF
TRBV24-1	TRBJ1-1	NA	NA	TGTGCCACCTCCGGCCCCCTCACTGAAGCTTTCTTT	CATSGPLTEAFF
TRBV20-1	TRBJ2-5	NA	NA	TGCAGTGCTAGGGGGCGGGGCCACCAAGAGACCCAGTACTTC	CSARGRGHQETQYF
TRBV11-2	TRBJ1-4	NA	NA	TGTGCCAGCAGCCGGGGACTGGCTAATGAAAAACTGTTTTTT	CASSRGLANEKLFF
TRBV2	TRBJ2-2	once	NA	TGTGCCAGCAGTGAAGGGGGGACCCCGAACACCGGGGAGCTGTTTTTT	CASSEGGTPNTGELFF
TRBV7-3	TRBJ2-6	once	NA	TGTGCCAGCAGCTCCAAGTCGGCATTGACCTCCTCTGGGGCCAACGTCCTGACTTTC	CASSSKSALTSSGANVLTF
TRBV12-3/TRBV12-4	TRBJ2-7	NA	TRBD2	TGTGCCAGCAGTTTCAGCGGGAGAAGGTACGAGCAGTACTTC	CASSFSGRRYEQYF
TRBV5-1	TRBJ2-5	NA	TRBD2	TGCGCCAGCAGCTTGGGGTCTAGCGGGAGTCGAGAGACCCAGTACTTC	CASSLGSSGSRETQYF
TRBV3-1	TRBJ2-2	NA	NA	TGTGCCAGCAGCCAAGGGGGGAACACCGGGGAGCTGTTTTTT	CASSQGGNTGELFF
TRBV29-1	TRBJ1-1	NA	NA	TGCAGCGTTGTGCCTGGGGGCGGGACTGAAGCTTTCTTT	CSVVPGGGTEAFF
TRBV3-1	TRBJ2-5	once	TRBD1	TGTGCCAGCAGCCAAGGGACAGGGGGATGGGAGACCCAGTACTTC	CASSQGTGGWETQYF
TRBV3-1	TRBJ2-5	NA	TRBD2	TGTGCCAGCAGCCAAGCGGTTCGTCGGACTAGGCAAGAGACCCAGTACTTC	CASSQAVRRTRQETQYF
TRBV6-5	TRBJ2-2	NA	NA	TGTGCCAGCAGTTACTCGATGGCTTCCACCGGGGAGCTGTTTTTT	CASSYSMASTGELFF
TRBV6-1	TRBJ2-1	NA	TRBD1	TGTGCCAGCAGTGAAGTGACACAGGGGTTCAATGAGCAGTTCTTC	CASSEVTQGFNEQFF
TRBV4-3	TRBJ2-7	NA	TRBD2	TGCGCCAGCAGCCCTACCCTAACGCGGGAGGGCTACGAGCAGTACTTC	CASSPTLTREGYEQYF
TRBV2	TRBJ1-2	NA	NA	TGTGCCAGCAGTGTTTCTTCTAGGGAGAATGGCTACACCTTC	CASSVSSRENGYTF
TRBV3-1	TRBJ1-2	NA	NA	TGTGCCAGCAGCCAAGTTCAGGGTATGGATGGCTACACCTTC	CASSQVQGMDGYTF
TRBV9	TRBJ2-3	NA	TRBD2	TGTGCCAGCAGCGGGACTAGCGGGAGAGATACGCAGTATTTT	CASSGTSGRDTQYF
TRBV19	TRBJ1-2	NA	NA	TGTGCCAGTAGGCATTTAATCGACAGCTACGTTGATGGCTACACCTTC	CASRHLIDSYVDGYTF
TRBV6-1	TRBJ2-3	NA	TRBD1	TGTGCCAGCAGACGGACAGGAGCCGAACGCACAGATACGCAGTATTTT	CASRRTGAERTDTQYF
TRBV30	TRBJ2-3	once	TRBD2	TGTGCCTGGAGTGCGGGACTAGCGGGATCTGATACGCAGTATTTT	CAWSAGLAGSDTQYF
TRBV25-1	TRBJ2-7	NA	TRBD1	TGTGCCAGCAGTGAACCGGGACAGGGTGGTTCCGAGCAGTACTTC	CASSEPGQGGSEQYF
TRBV5-1	TRBJ2-3	NA	TRBD2	TGCGCCAGCAGCTATCTAGCGGGAGGGCCGTGGACAGATACGCAGTATTTT	CASSYLAGGPWTDTQYF
TRBV20-1	TRBJ2-1	NA	TRBD2	TGCAGTGCCACCCCCTGGACTAGCGGGAATGAGCAGTTCTTC	CSATPWTSGNEQFF
TRBV30	TRBJ2-1	NA	TRBD2	TGTGCCTGGAGGAAGAGCGGGAGGGCCCTTGAGCAGTTCTTC	CAWRKSGRALEQFF
TRBV3-1	TRBJ1-1	NA	NA	TGTGCCAGCAGCCTATCAGAGTATAGCGGCACTGAAGCTTTCTTT	CASSLSEYSGTEAFF